This T cell receptor beta chain was captured in a study of T cell repertoires in cytomegalovirus infection. The overall study: Well-studied HLA-B-restricted epitopes and recently identified HLA-C-restricted epitopes of CMV were both used in the study. A matching HLA type, together with CMV infection, was signaled by public TCR beta signatures. Study-wide findings and caveats: Dominant in the ex vivo response were TCR beta clonotypes restricted by HLA-C and specific for CMV. The cumulative frequency of public TCR beta families identified carriers of CMV plus the relevant HLA.

TCRdb redid the calling of the reads with MiXCR, one entry per CDR3 protein. The table includes 69,000 or so distinct CDR3 sequences, under 30% detected once. The CDR3 is 15 residues long. V was cut by 3 bases and J by 2 bases, with 12 bases left in between. Germline V CDR1 and CDR2: MDHEN, SYDVKM. In regard to this clonotype: Antigen specificity is unknown.

The genes are TRBV28 and TRBJ2-3, with D possibly TRBD2 on 6 matching bases. The source material was CD8+ T cells from cultured PBMCs, sampled from culture after CMV antigen stimulation. This receptor was obtained from a human donor in good health (CMV status not recorded). Some clones in this sample may be carry-over from other donors' samples. CDR3 coding DNA: TGTGCCAGCAGTTTTAAGGGGACTTTCACAGATACGCAGTATTTT. Protein product: CASSFKGTFTDTQYF.